These 3 T cell receptor beta chains originate from one sample sequenced in a study of T cell changes during pregnancy in multiple sclerosis. Using immunoSEQ multiplex PCR, the repertoire was profiled, and TCRdb retains in-frame clones only, with some absent. Among over 45,000 clones, 90% to 95% were seen once, and the ten largest hold 2.5% to 3.5%. The sequencing here drew on peripheral blood, taken in the third trimester of pregnancy. These TCRs come from a female donor in good health, enrolled as a control in a pregnancy study.

The DNA of the CDR3 is TGTGCCACCAGCAGAGCAATAGCGGGATTTGGGGTACGCCAAGAAGAGACCCAGTACTTC. Encoded protein: CATSRAIAGFGVRQEETQYF. This chain links TRBV15 with TRBJ2-5; 8 bases are a match to TRBD2. Losses at the gene ends were 1 base for V and 3 bases for J; bases not matched to a gene: 19. The CDR3 sequence is 20 residues long. Per germline, CDR1 LNHNV and CDR2 YYDKDF (reference sequence).

This chain joins TRBV5-6 and TRBJ2-1; weak D call: TRBD2 (7 bases). The CDR3 contains 16 residues. The germline V and J ends were trimmed by 6 bases and 0 bases, with 16 bases remaining between them. Germline V gene lookup returns CDR1 SGHDT and CDR2 YYEEEE. DNA for the CDR3: TGTGCCAGCATTCCTAATGGGGGGGCCTCCTACAATGAGCAGTTCTTC. This translates into CASIPNGGASYNEQFF.

The chain employs TRBV5-4 and TRBJ1-1; D might be TRBD1 (6 bases). Germline V gene lookup returns CDR1 SGHNT and CDR2 YYREEE (reference sequence). V dropped 0 bases and J dropped 1 base, with 7 bases sitting between them. The CDR3 has 14 residues. The CDR3 sequence: CASSLARGNTEAFF. Written as DNA, the CDR3 is TGTGCCAGCAGCTTGGCCAGGGGGAACACTGAAGCTTTCTTT. Full variable domain (missing parts from reference TRBV5-4 and TRBJ1-1): ETGVTQSPTHLIKTRGQQVTLRCSSQSGHNTVSWYQQALGQGPQFIFQYYREEENGRGNFPPRFSGLQFPNYSSELNVNALELDDSALYLCASSLARGNTEAFFGQGTRLTVV.